The 29 T cell receptor beta chains reported below all come from one sample, sequenced in a study of shared clonotypes between healthy human individuals. The data were produced by immunoSEQ multiplex PCR, yet TCRdb's version contains in-frame clones alone and is incomplete. Of about 1,500,000 clones in the sample, roughly 96% are singletons; the top ten hold roughly 1.2%. Sequencing was performed on naive CD4+ T cells sorted from blood. The sample's subset: CD45RA+ positively selected. The receptors come from a man aged 30 to 39 in good health.

This clone was recorded once. One junction end does not reproduce the germline sequence, and a read error may be involved. The rearrangement joins TRBV18 to TRBJ1-4, with D possibly TRBD1 on 6 matching bases. This CDR3 spans 15 amino acids. Germline CDR1 KGHSH, CDR2 LQKENI. CDR3 sequence: CASSAPGTTVKKLFF. In DNA form, the CDR3 reads TGTGCCAGCTCAGCACCCGGGACAACGGTTAAAAAACTGTTTTTT.

As to this clone: Other DNA sequences of this sample code for an identical CDR3. The rearrangement joins TRBV6-5 to TRBJ2-5; 8 nucleotides agree with TRBD1. V shed 5 bases, J shed 2 bases, and the junction held 4 bases outside the gene matches. Germline V gene sequence: CDR1 MNHEY, CDR2 SVGAGI. This CDR3 spans 14 amino acids. The CDR3: CASSLRTGQETQYF. In DNA, the CDR3 is TGTGCCAGCAGTCTACGGACAGGGCAAGAGACCCAGTACTTC.

The chain links TRBV7-2 to TRBJ2-1; D not certain. Trimming removed 6 bases at V and 0 bases at J, with 12 bases between. Germline V CDR1 and CDR2: SGHTA, FQGNSA. The CDR3 is 15 residues long. The CDR3 is CASSLSWSSYNEQFF. The CDR3 DNA is TGTGCCAGCAGTTTAAGCTGGAGCTCCTACAATGAGCAGTTCTTC.

This clone was seen only once. The rearrangement uses TRBV10-2 and TRBJ2-3, with D unresolved. The CDR3 covers 11 residues. CDR1 and CDR2 from the germline V gene are WSHSY and SAAADI. V lost 6 bases, J lost 2 bases, and 3 bases lay in between. CDR3 sequence reads: CASRATDTQYF. CDR3 DNA sequence: TGCGCCAGCAGGGCCACAGATACGCAGTATTTT.

The CDR3 DNA reads TGTGCCAGCAGCTTGGCGGGAGATGATGAGCAGTTCTTC. Translated, it gives CASSLAGDDEQFF. The chain couples TRBV7-8 to TRBJ2-1, with 7 nucleotides matching TRBD2. Germline CDR1 is SGHVS and CDR2 is FQNEAQ. Germline trimming cut 3 bases from V and 8 bases from J; bases unmatched to any gene: 4. The CDR3 is 13 residues long.

This chain joins TRBV7-9 and TRBJ2-1, with 11 bases lining up with TRBD2. The CDR3 length is 19 residues. V shed 5 bases, J shed 8 bases, and the junction held 20 bases outside the gene matches. Germline assignment: CDR1 SEHNR and CDR2 FQNEAQ (reference sequence). The DNA for the CDR3 is TGTGCCAGCAGCCGACAGGGGGGTCAGACTAGCGGGACCGGGGATGAGCAGTTCTTC. Its protein product is CASSRQGGQTSGTGDEQFF.

CDR3 residues: CSVEEGFNEQFF. The CDR3 bases are TGCAGCGTTGAGGAGGGCTTCAATGAGCAGTTCTTC. The chain recombines TRBV29-1 with TRBJ2-1; D may be TRBD2 (6 bases). The CDR3 is 12 residues long. Germline lookup yields CDR1 SQVTM and CDR2 ANQGSEA. The V end lost 3 bases, the J end lost 6 bases, and 9 bases lay between the germline ends.

The V gene is TRBV5-4, the J gene TRBJ2-3; D is unresolved. The germline gives CDR1 SGHNT, CDR2 YYREEE (reference sequence). This CDR3 has 14 residues. The germline V and J ends were trimmed by 0 bases and 3 bases, with 8 bases remaining between them. The CDR3 is CASSLGDRTDTQYF. CDR3 coding DNA: TGTGCCAGCAGCTTGGGTGATCGGACAGATACGCAGTATTTT.

The chain has TRBV19 and TRBJ2-2, with TRBD2 identical over 9 bases. Looked up from germline, CDR1 is LNHDA and CDR2 is SQIVND (reference sequence). The CDR3 is 14 amino acids. V lost 6 bases, J lost 5 bases, and 4 bases stayed unmatched. The CDR3 region has the DNA TGTGCCAGTAGAGCGGGAGGAGTAACCGGGGAGCTGTTTTTT. Translation gives CASRAGGVTGELFF.

The V gene is TRBV9, the J gene TRBJ2-3, with 10 nucleotides matching TRBD2. The V and J ends lost 0 bases and 6 bases, in that order; junction bases with no gene match: 10. CDR3 length equals 17 residues. Germline loops: CDR1 SGDLS, CDR2 YYNGEE. The CDR3 nucleotides read TGTGCCAGCAGCGTAGATCCCAGCGGGAGGGCCAGGGATACGCAGTATTTT. It encodes CASSVDPSGRARDTQYF.

This clone has only one observation. The V call is TRBV5-1, the J call TRBJ1-2, with D maybe TRBD1 (5 bases). V lost 0 bases and J 3 bases, leaving 9 bases between the germline ends. CDR1 is SGHRS, CDR2 YFSETQ, per germline. The CDR3 loop spans 14 amino acids. Here the CDR3 DNA reads TGCGCCAGCAGCTTGGACAGGACGGACTATGGCTACACCTTC. This codes for CASSLDRTDYGYTF.

The DNA of the CDR3 is TGTGCCTGGAGTTCGGGACTAACCTACGAGCAGTACTTC. Translating gives CAWSSGLTYEQYF. The rearrangement links TRBV30 to TRBJ2-7; 7 bases are shared with TRBD2. This CDR3 comprises 13 residues. Germline V CDR1 and CDR2: GTSNPN, SVGIG (reference sequence). The V and J ends lost 2 bases and 2 bases, in that order; junction bases with no gene match: 3.

V and J are TRBV5-5 and TRBJ1-5; no clear D gene. The germline V gene has CDR1 SGHKS and CDR2 YYEKEE (reference sequence). The germline V and J ends were trimmed by 0 bases and 4 bases, with 14 bases remaining between them. The CDR3 is 16 amino acids. CDR3 DNA: TGTGCCAGCAGCTTGGGATTGTTGAACCCAAATCAGCCCCAGCATTTT. As protein: CASSLGLLNPNQPQHF.

The chain recombines TRBV7-6 with TRBJ2-7; a possible D gene is TRBD2 (6 bases). The CDR3 has 18 residues. V lost 4 bases and J 2 bases, leaving 24 bases between the germline ends. From germline, CDR1 is SGHVS and CDR2 FNYEAQ. The CDR3: CASSSTPGLQGPPYEQYF. DNA for the CDR3: TGTGCCAGCAGCTCGACCCCGGGACTCCAGGGTCCTCCCTACGAGCAGTACTTC.

The chain couples TRBV2 to TRBJ2-5; D may be TRBD1 (5 bases). Germline lookup yields CDR1 SNHLY and CDR2 FYNNEI. V lost 6 bases, J lost 4 bases, and 18 bases lay in between. The CDR3 spans 15 residues. The CDR3 loop reads CASRGHVSPGETQYF. CDR3 bases: TGTGCCAGCAGAGGACATGTGTCTCCGGGAGAGACCCAGTACTTC.

This clone was seen a single time. The genes are TRBV19 and TRBJ2-6; tentative D call: TRBD1 (6 bases). CDR3 length: 20 amino acids. V lost 3 bases and J 2 bases, leaving 23 bases between the germline ends. CDR1 is LNHDA and CDR2 is SQIVND in the germline V gene (reference sequence). For the CDR3, the DNA is TGTGCCAGTAGTATTTGGGGTCTGGGACACGGATCGGCTGGGGCCAACGTCCTGACTTTC. The encoded protein is CASSIWGLGHGSAGANVLTF.

This chain uses TRBV10-3 with TRBJ2-7; D is possibly TRBD1 or TRBD2 (5 bases each). This CDR3 spans 15 amino acids. V was trimmed by 2 bases and J by 2 bases, leaving 13 bases between them. Germline V gene data show CDR1 as ENHRY and CDR2 as SYGVKD. CDR3 loop: CAISETGTPTYEQYF. The CDR3 bases are TGTGCCATCAGTGAGACCGGGACGCCGACCTACGAGCAGTACTTC.

This chain connects TRBV11-2 to TRBJ1-2; D is perhaps TRBD1 (5 bases). From germline, CDR1 is SGHAT and CDR2 FQNNGV. This CDR3 contains 15 residues. V lost 5 bases, J lost 1 base, and 14 bases lay in between. The CDR3 sequence: CASSATVRINYGYTF. The CDR3 region has the DNA TGTGCCAGCAGCGCGACAGTCCGGATTAACTATGGCTACACCTTC. Using reference TRBV11-2 and TRBJ1-2 for the parts outside the CDR3, the full variable domain is EAGVAQSPRYKIIEKRQSVAFWCNPISGHATLYWYQQILGQGPKLLIQFQNNGVVDDSQLPKDRFSAERLKGVDSTLKIQPAKLEDSAVYLCASSATVRINYGYTFGSGTRLTVV.

The chain is built from TRBV19 and TRBJ1-1, with TRBD1 matching 9 bases. CDR1 LNHDA and CDR2 SQIVND come from the germline V gene (reference sequence). The CDR3 is made up of 14 amino acids. Trimming at V came to 7 bases and at J to 1 base, leaving 4 bases not matched to a gene. DNA of the CDR3: TGTGCCAGTACCCAGACAGGGGGGAACACTGAAGCTTTCTTT. Translating gives CASTQTGGNTEAFF.

The chain links TRBV18 to TRBJ1-5; TRBD1 matches 8 bases. The CDR3 is 15 amino acids. Germline CDR1 KGHSH, CDR2 LQKENI. V was clipped by 1 base and J by 6 bases; unmatched bases: 5. The CDR3 region is CASSPRDRTSQPQHF. The DNA of the CDR3 is TGTGCCAGCTCACCACGGGACAGGACCAGTCAGCCCCAGCATTTT.

This clone was seen just once. The CDR3 sequence is CASSRQGRETQYF. The CDR3 bases are TGTGCCAGCAGCCGACAGGGGAGGGAGACCCAGTACTTC. This chain joins TRBV7-2 and TRBJ2-5, with 8 positions matching TRBD1. The CDR3 totals 13 residues. Germline CDR1 and CDR2: SGHTA and FQGNSA. Trimming at V came to 5 bases and at J to 5 bases, leaving 4 bases not matched to a gene.

This chain links TRBV2 with TRBJ2-5; 10 bases align to TRBD2. V shed 4 bases and J 0 bases; nucleotides not matched to a gene: 11. CDR3 size: 18 residues. Germline CDR1 reads SNHLY; CDR2 reads FYNNEI. CDR3 bases: TGTGCCAGCAGTGTACTAGCGGGAATGCCCCCCTACCAAGAGACCCAGTACTTC. It codes for CASSVLAGMPPYQETQYF.

V usage is TRBV5-1 and J usage is TRBJ2-1; unclear D gene. CDR1 and CDR2 (germline): SGHRS, YFSETQ. V lost 4 bases, J lost 3 bases, and 14 bases lay in between. This CDR3 is 15 amino acids long. CDR3 coding DNA: TGCGCCAGCAGCATGGGCAATTTCCTCTACAATGAGCAGTTCTTC. Amino acid sequence: CASSMGNFLYNEQFF.

The chain has TRBV6-6 and TRBJ1-2; tentative D call: TRBD1 (5 bases). Germline-derived CDR1 and CDR2 are MNHNY and SVGAGI (reference sequence). The CDR3 spans 12 residues. V lost 2 bases and J lost 8, with 9 bases in between. The CDR3 protein is CASSYRGSGYTF. The CDR3 region has the DNA TGTGCCAGCAGTTACAGGGGATCAGGCTACACCTTC.

The genes are TRBV27 and TRBJ2-3; D may be TRBD1 or TRBD2 (5 bases each). The CDR3 totals 15 residues. V lost 5 bases to trimming and J lost 0 bases, with 12 bases between them. Germline CDR1 reads MNHEY; CDR2 reads SMNVEV (reference sequence). The CDR3 bases are TGTGCCAGCAGTGTTTTGGGACCTAGCACAGATACGCAGTATTTT. Translated, it gives CASSVLGPSTDTQYF.

The CDR3 coding sequence is TGTGCCATCAGACAGGATAACTATGGCTACACCTTC. Amino acids: CAIRQDNYGYTF. The chain carries TRBV10-3 and TRBJ1-2; a weak D match, TRBD1 (5 bases). V dropped 6 bases and J dropped 1 base, with 6 bases sitting between them. Looked up from germline, CDR1 is ENHRY and CDR2 is SYGVKD. This CDR3 region has 12 residues.

A remark on this clone: The same CDR3 arises from other DNA sequences in this sample as well. This chain joins TRBV29-1 and TRBJ2-3, with D unresolved. Trimming removed 4 bases at V and 2 bases at J, with 4 bases between. The CDR3 extends over 11 amino acids. The germline V gene has CDR1 SQVTM and CDR2 ANQGSEA. The CDR3 reads CSVGHTDTQYF. CDR3 coding DNA: TGCAGCGTTGGCCACACAGATACGCAGTATTTT.

This clone was counted between two and nine times. V is TRBV5-1 and J is TRBJ2-5, with D unresolved. This CDR3 comprises 13 residues. Germline V lookup: CDR1 SGHRS, CDR2 YFSETQ. V gave up 0 bases and J gave up 5 bases, with 8 bases separating them. The CDR3 DNA sequence: TGCGCCAGCAGCTTGGAGGTTAGGGAGACCCAGTACTTC. Protein: CASSLEVRETQYF.

This rearrangement joins TRBV19 to TRBJ2-2; 10 positions match TRBD2. The V segment lost 7 bases and the J segment 1 base; nucleotides outside the gene matches: 9. Germline V lookup: CDR1 LNHDA, CDR2 SQIVND (reference sequence). The CDR3 covers 17 residues. This CDR3 is CASMKTGTSENTGELFF. The CDR3 DNA is TGTGCCAGTATGAAAACAGGGACTAGCGAGAACACCGGGGAGCTGTTTTTT.